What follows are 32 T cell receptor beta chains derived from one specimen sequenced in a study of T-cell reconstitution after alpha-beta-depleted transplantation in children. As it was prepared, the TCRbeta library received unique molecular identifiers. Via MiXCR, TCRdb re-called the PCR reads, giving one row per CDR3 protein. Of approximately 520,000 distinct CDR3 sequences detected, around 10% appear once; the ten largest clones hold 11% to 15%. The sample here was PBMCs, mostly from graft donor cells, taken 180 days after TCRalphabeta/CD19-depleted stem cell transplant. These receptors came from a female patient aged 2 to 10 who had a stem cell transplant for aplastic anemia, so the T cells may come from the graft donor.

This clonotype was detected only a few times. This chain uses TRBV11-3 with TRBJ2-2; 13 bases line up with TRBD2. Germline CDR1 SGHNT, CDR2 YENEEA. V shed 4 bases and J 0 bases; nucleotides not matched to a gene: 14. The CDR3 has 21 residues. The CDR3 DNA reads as TGTGCCAGCAGCTCTCCCGGGACTAGCGGGATGAATAGCGCGAACACCGGGGAGCTGTTTTTT. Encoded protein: CASSSPGTSGMNSANTGELFF.

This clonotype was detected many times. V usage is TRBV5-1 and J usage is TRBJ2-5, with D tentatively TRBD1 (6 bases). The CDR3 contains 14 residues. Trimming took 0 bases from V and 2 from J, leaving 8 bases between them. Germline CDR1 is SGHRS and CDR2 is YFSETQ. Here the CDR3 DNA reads TGCGCCAGCAGCTTGGCCGGGACACAAGAGACCCAGTACTTC. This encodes CASSLAGTQETQYF. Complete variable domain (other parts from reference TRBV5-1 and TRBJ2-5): KAGVTQTPRYLIKTRGQQVTLSCSPISGHRSVSWYQQTPGQGLQFLFEYFSETQRNKGNFPGRFSGRQFSNSRSEMNVSTLELGDSALYLCASSLAGTQETQYFGPGTRLLVL.

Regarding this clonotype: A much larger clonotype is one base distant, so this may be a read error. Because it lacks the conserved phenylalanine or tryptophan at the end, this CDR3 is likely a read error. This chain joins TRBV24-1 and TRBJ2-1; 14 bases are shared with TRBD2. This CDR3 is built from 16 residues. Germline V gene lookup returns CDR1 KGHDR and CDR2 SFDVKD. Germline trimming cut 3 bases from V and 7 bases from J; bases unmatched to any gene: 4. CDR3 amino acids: CATSDATSGRGNEQFI. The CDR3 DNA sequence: TGTGCCACCAGTGATGCGACTAGCGGGAGGGGGAATGAGCAGTTCATC.

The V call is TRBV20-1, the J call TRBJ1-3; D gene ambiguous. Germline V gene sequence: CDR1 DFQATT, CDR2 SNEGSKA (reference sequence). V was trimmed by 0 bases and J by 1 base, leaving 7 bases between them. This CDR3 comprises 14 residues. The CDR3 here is CSARESGSGNTIYF. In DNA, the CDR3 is TGCAGTGCTAGAGAGTCGGGTTCTGGAAACACCATATATTTT.

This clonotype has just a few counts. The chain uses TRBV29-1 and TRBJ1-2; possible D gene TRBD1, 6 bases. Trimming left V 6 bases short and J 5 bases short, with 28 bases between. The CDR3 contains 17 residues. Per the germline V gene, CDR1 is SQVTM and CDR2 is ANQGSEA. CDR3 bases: TGCAGCGTGACTCTATTCGCCGTACAGGGTTCCGGGTATGGCTACACCTTC. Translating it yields CSVTLFAVQGSGYGYTF.

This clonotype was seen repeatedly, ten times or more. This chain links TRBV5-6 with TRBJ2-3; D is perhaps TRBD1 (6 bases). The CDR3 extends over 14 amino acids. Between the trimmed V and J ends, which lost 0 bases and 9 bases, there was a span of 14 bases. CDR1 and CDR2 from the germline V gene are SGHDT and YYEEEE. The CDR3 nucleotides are TGTGCCAGCAGCTTGGCCCAGGGGATGGCCACGCAGTATTTT. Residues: CASSLAQGMATQYF. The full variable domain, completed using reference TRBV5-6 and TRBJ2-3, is DAGVTQSPTHLIKTRGQQVTLRCSPKSGHDTVSWYQQALGQGPQFIFQYYEEEERQRGNFPDRFSGHQFPNYSSELNVNALLLGDSALYLCASSLAQGMATQYFGPGTRLTVL.

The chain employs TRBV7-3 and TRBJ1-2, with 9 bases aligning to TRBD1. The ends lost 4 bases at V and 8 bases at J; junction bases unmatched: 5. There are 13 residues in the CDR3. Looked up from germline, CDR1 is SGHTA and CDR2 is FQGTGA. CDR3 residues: CASSSGQGIGYTF. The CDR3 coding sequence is TGTGCCAGCAGCTCGGGACAGGGTATCGGCTACACCTTC.

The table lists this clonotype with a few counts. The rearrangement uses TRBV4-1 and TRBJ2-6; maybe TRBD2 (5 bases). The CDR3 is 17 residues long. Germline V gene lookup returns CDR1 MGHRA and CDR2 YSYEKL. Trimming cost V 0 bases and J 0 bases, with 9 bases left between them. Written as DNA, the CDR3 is TGCGCCAGCAGCCAAGACGCTAGCTTCTCTGGGGCCAACGTCCTGACTTTC. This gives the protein CASSQDASFSGANVLTF.

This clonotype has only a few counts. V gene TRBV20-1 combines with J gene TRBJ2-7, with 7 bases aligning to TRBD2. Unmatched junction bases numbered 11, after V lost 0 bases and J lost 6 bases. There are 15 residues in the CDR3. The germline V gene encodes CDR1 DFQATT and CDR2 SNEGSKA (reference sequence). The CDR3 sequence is CSARDAGVAGGEQYF. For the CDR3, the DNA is TGCAGTGCTAGAGATGCCGGGGTAGCGGGCGGCGAGCAGTACTTC.

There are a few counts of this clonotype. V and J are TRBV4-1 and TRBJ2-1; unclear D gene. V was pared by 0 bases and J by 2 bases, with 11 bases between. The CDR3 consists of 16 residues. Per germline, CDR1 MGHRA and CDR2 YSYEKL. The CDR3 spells CASSQDWTITYNEQFF. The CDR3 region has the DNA TGCGCCAGCAGCCAAGATTGGACCATAACCTACAATGAGCAGTTCTTC.

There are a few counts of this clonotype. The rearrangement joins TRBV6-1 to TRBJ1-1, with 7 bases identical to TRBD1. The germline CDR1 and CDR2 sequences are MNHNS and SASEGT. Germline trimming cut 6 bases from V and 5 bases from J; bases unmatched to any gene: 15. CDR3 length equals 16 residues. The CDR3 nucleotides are TGTGCCAGCAGGGCTACAGGGGCGCAGGGAGGTACTGAAGCTTTCTTT. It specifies CASRATGAQGGTEAFF.

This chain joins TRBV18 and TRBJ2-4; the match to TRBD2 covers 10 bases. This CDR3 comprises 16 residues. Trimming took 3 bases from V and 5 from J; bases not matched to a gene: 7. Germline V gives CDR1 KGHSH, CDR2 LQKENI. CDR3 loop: CASSPGSGRVENIQYF. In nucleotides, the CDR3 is TGTGCCAGCTCACCCGGAAGCGGGAGGGTGGAAAACATTCAGTACTTC. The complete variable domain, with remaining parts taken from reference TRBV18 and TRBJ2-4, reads NAGVMQNPRHLVRRRGQEARLRCSPMKGHSHVYWYRQLPEEGLKFMVYLQKENIIDESGMPKERFSAEFPKEGPSILRIQQVVRGDSAAYFCASSPGSGRVENIQYFGAGTRLSVL.

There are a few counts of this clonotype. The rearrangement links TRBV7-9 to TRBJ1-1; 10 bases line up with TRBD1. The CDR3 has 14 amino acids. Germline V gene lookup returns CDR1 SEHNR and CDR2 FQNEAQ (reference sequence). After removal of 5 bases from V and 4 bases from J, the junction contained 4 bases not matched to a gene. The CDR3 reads CASSTGTGVTEAFF. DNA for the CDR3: TGTGCCAGCAGCACAGGGACAGGGGTCACTGAAGCTTTCTTT. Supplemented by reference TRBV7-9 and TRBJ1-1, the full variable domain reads DTGVSQNPRHKITKRGQNVTFRCDPISEHNRLYWYRQTLGQGPEFLTYFQNEAQLEKSRLLSDRFSAERPKGSFSTLEIQRTEQGDSAMYLCASSTGTGVTEAFFGQGTRLTVV.

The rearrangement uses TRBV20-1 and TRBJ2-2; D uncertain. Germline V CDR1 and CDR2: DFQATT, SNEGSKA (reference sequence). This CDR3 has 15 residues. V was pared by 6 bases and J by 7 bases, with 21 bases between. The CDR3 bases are TGCAGTGCATGTTGTACTTTAAATGCGAACGGGGAGCTGTTTTTT. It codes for CSACCTLNANGELFF.

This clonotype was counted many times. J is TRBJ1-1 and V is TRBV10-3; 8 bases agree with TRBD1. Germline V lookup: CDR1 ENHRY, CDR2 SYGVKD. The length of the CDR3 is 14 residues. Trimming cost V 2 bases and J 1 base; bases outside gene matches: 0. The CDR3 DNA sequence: TGTGCCATCAGTGAGGGACAGGGGAACACTGAAGCTTTCTTT. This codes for CAISEGQGNTEAFF.

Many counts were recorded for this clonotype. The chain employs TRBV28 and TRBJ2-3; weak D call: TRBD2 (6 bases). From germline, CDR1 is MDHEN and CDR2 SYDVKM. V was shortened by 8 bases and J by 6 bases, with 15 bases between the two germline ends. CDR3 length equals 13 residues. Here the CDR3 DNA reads TGTGCCAGCCGGGACTCTAGAGGGGATACGCAGTATTTT. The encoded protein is CASRDSRGDTQYF. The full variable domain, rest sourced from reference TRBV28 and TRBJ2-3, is DVKVTQSSRYLVKRTGEKVFLECVQDMDHENMFWYRQDPGLGLRLIYFSYDVKMKEKGDIPEGYSVSREKKERFSLILESASTNQTSMYLCASRDSRGDTQYFGPGTRLTVL.

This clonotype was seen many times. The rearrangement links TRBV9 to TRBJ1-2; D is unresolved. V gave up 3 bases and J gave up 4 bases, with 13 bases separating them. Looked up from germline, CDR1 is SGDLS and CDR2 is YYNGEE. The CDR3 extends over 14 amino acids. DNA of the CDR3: TGTGCCAGCAGCGCCGAACACATGAGCTATGGCTACACCTTC. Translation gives CASSAEHMSYGYTF.

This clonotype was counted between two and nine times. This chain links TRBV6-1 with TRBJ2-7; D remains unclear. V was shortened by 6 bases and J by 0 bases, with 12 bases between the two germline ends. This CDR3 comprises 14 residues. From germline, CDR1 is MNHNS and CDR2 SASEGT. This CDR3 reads CASSGRWSSYEQYV. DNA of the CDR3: TGTGCCAGCAGCGGACGCTGGAGCTCCTACGAGCAGTACGTC.

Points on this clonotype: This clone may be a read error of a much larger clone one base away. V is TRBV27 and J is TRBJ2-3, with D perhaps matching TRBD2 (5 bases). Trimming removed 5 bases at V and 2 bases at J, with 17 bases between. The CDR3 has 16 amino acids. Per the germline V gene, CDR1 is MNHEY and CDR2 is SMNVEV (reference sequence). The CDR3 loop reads CASSSRGIPHTDTQYF. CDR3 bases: TGTGCCAGCAGTAGCCGAGGGATACCACACACAGATACGCAGTATTTT.

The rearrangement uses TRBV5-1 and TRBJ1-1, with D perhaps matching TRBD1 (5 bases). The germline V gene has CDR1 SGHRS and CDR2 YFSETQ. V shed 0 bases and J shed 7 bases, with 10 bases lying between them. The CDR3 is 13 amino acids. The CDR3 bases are TGCGCCAGCAGCTTGGCTAGGGGTCTTGAAGCTTTCTTT. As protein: CASSLARGLEAFF.

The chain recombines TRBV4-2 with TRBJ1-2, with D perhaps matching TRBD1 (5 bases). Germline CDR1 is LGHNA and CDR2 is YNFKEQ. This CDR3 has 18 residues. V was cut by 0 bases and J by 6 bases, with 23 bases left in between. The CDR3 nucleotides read TGTGCCAGCAGCCAAGATGCTTCGCCAGGGCCTCTCCCAAATGGCTACACCTTC. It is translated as CASSQDASPGPLPNGYTF.

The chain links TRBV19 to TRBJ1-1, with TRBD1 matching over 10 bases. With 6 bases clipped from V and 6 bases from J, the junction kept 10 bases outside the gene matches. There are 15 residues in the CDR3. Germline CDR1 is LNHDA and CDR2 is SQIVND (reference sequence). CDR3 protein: CASRMTGTGEPEAFF. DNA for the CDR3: TGTGCCAGTAGGATGACCGGGACAGGGGAGCCTGAAGCTTTCTTT.

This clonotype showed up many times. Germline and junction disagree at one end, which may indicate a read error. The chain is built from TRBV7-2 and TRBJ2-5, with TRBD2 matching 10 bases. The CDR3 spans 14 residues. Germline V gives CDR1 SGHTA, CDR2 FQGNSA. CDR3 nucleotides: TGTGCCAGCAGCATAGCGGGGGGACAAGAGACCCAGTACTTC. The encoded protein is CASSIAGGQETQYF.

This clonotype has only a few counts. DNA for the CDR3: TGCAGTGCTTGTTCTAGCGGGAGCTCCTACAATGAGCAGTTCTTC. Its translation: CSACSSGSSYNEQFF. The chain combines TRBV20-1 with TRBJ2-1; 10 bases agree with TRBD2. The germline V gene has CDR1 DFQATT and CDR2 SNEGSKA (reference sequence). Losses at the gene ends were 5 bases for V and 0 bases for J; bases not matched to a gene: 4. CDR3 length equals 15 residues.

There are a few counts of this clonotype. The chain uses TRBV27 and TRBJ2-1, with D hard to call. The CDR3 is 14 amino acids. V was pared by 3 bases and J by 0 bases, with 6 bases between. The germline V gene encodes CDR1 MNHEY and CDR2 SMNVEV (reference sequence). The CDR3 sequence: CASSFRVSYNEQFF. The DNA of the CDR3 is TGTGCCAGCAGTTTTCGGGTCTCCTACAATGAGCAGTTCTTC.

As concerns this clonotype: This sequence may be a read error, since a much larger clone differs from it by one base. CDR3 protein: CASSLPQGVNYGYTF. In nucleotides, the CDR3 is TGTGCCAGCAGTCTACCACAGGGGGTGAACTATGGCTACACCTTC. V gene TRBV28 combines with J gene TRBJ1-2, with TRBD1 identical over 8 bases. With 5 bases clipped from V and 2 bases from J, the junction kept 7 bases outside the gene matches. CDR1 and CDR2 (germline): MDHEN, SYDVKM. The CDR3 consists of 15 residues.

CDR3 sequence (DNA): TGCGCCAGCAGCTCGGGGACAGGGGGCTTGCGGGAAGCTTTCTTT. It specifies CASSSGTGGLREAFF. V usage is TRBV5-1 and J usage is TRBJ1-1, with 12 bases aligning to TRBD1. Germline-derived CDR1 and CDR2 are SGHRS and YFSETQ. The CDR3 contains 15 residues. The J segment lost 8 bases and the V segment lost 3 bases, leaving 8 bases of the junction unmatched.

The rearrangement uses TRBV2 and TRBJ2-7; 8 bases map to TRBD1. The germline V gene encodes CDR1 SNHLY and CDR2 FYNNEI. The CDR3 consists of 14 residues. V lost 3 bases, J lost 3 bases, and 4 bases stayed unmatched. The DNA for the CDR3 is TGTGCCAGCAGTGAGTGGACAGGGTACTACGAGCAGTACGTC. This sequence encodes CASSEWTGYYEQYV.

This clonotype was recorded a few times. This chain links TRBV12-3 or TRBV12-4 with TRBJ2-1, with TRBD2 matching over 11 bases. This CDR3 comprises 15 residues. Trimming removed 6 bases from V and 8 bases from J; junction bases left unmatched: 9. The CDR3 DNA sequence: TGTGCCAGCAGACCTAGCGGGAGGAGCCAATATGAGCAGTTCTTC. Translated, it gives CASRPSGRSQYEQFF.

CDR3 protein: CASSLQEGGNEQYF. CDR3 DNA: TGCGCCAGCAGCTTGCAGGAGGGGGGCAACGAGCAGTACTTC. The chain uses TRBV5-1 and TRBJ2-7; D tentatively reads TRBD1 or TRBD2 (6 bases each). This CDR3 has 14 amino acids. CDR1 and CDR2 from the germline V gene are SGHRS and YFSETQ. The V gene lost 1 base and the J gene lost 5 bases, with 13 bases spanning the gap. The entire variable domain, with the rest obtained from reference TRBV5-1 and TRBJ2-7, is as follows: KAGVTQTPRYLIKTRGQQVTLSCSPISGHRSVSWYQQTPGQGLQFLFEYFSETQRNKGNFPGRFSGRQFSNSRSEMNVSTLELGDSALYLCASSLQEGGNEQYFGPGTRLTVT.

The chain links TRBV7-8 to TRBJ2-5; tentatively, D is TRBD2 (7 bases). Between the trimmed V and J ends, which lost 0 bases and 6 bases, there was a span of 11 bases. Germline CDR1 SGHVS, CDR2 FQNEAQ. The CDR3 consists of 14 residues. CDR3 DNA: TGTGCCAGCAGCTTAGCCGGGGGGCCGAAGACCCAGTACTTC. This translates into CASSLAGGPKTQYF.

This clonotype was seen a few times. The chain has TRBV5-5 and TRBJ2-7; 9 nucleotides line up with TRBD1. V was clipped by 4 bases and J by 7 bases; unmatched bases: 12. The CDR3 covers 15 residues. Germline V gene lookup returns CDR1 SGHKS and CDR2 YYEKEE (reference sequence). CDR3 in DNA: TGTGCCAGCAGCGCTGGGACAGGGAGGATGGGGGAGCAGTACTTC. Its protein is CASSAGTGRMGEQYF.